These 16 T cell receptor beta chains were sequenced from one sample in a study of T-cell memory formation after mild COVID-19. TCRdb reprocessed the 5' RACE reads via MiXCR and lists one record per CDR3 protein. The data contain more than 250,000 distinct CDR3 sequences, over 15% of them singletons. Sample: PBMCs or a T cell subset sorted from them (not recorded which). These receptors were collected from a man between 18 and 29 years old who had mild COVID-19 (a few samples of this study predate the infection). Cell type and time point are not known.

In this sample, this clonotype turned up many times. J is TRBJ2-2 and V is TRBV4-3; the D is unclear. Germline loops: CDR1 LGHNA, CDR2 YSLEER. V dropped 0 bases and J dropped 1 base, with 6 bases sitting between them. CDR3 length equals 15 residues. The CDR3 coding sequence is TGCGCCAGCAGCCAAGAGGCTTTGAACACCGGGGAGCTGTTTTTT. This gives the protein CASSQEALNTGELFF.

This clonotype was counted between two and nine times. V is TRBV20-1 and J is TRBJ2-7; a weak D match, TRBD2 (5 bases). This CDR3 comprises 13 residues. Looked up from germline, CDR1 is DFQATT and CDR2 is SNEGSKA (reference sequence). Between the trimmed V and J ends, which lost 3 bases and 1 base, there was a span of 10 bases. The CDR3 DNA reads TGCAGTGCTAGTTCCGGGGTTTCCTACGAGCAGTACTTC. Amino acids: CSASSGVSYEQYF.

The sample holds a few counts of this clonotype. The chain employs TRBV5-1 and TRBJ1-1, with D maybe TRBD1 (6 bases). Between the trimmed V and J ends, which lost 5 bases and 2 bases, there was a span of 13 bases. Looked up from germline, CDR1 is SGHRS and CDR2 is YFSETQ. The CDR3 loop spans 14 amino acids. The CDR3 DNA reads TGCGCCAGCAGTTTCCCCGGGGGCAACACTGAAGCTTTCTTT. As protein: CASSFPGGNTEAFF.

The V gene is TRBV6-2 or TRBV6-3, the J gene TRBJ2-7; TRBD2 matches 7 bases. CDR1 and CDR2 (germline): MNHEY, SVGEGT. The V gene end was trimmed by 5 bases and the J gene end by 0 bases; junction bases not matched to a gene: 10. CDR3 size: 16 residues. The CDR3 region has the DNA TGTGCCAGCAGTGACCCCGCGGGGGACCTCTCCTACGAGCAGTACGTC. The encoded protein is CASSDPAGDLSYEQYV.

V and J are TRBV12-3 or TRBV12-4 and TRBJ1-2; 7 bases are shared with TRBD1. The junction had 12 bases not matched to a gene; V was cut back by 4 bases and J by 7 bases. CDR3 length: 15 amino acids. In nucleotides, the CDR3 is TGTGCCAGCAGTTCCATATCACAGGGGAACGGTGGCTACACCTTC. Amino acid sequence: CASSSISQGNGGYTF.

The sample holds a few counts of this clonotype. The V gene is TRBV10-3, the J gene TRBJ2-5, with 8 bases identical to TRBD1. The J segment lost 2 bases and the V segment lost 10 bases, leaving 3 bases of the junction unmatched. This CDR3 is built from 12 residues. The germline gives CDR1 ENHRY, CDR2 SYGVKD. The CDR3: CATRQGQETQYF. For the CDR3, the DNA is TGTGCCACAAGACAGGGGCAAGAGACCCAGTACTTC.

The genes are TRBV12-3 or TRBV12-4 and TRBJ1-3; a weak D match, TRBD1 (5 bases). This CDR3 has 14 amino acids. Trimming removed 2 bases from V and 1 base from J, with 6 bases in between. The CDR3 region is CASSLPGSGNTIYF. In DNA, the CDR3 is TGTGCCAGCAGTTTACCAGGGTCTGGAAACACCATATATTTT.

This clonotype was seen a few times. The J gene is TRBJ1-1, the V gene TRBV10-3; D is perhaps TRBD1 (5 bases). V dropped 6 bases and J dropped 3 bases, with 8 bases sitting between them. This CDR3 comprises 12 residues. The germline V gene has CDR1 ENHRY and CDR2 SYGVKD. The CDR3 region is CAIRRGDTEAFF. The DNA of the CDR3 is TGTGCCATCAGGAGGGGCGACACTGAAGCTTTCTTT.

Only one count was recorded for this clonotype. The CDR3: CASSLDTYEQYF. DNA for the CDR3: TGTGCCAGCAGCCTTGACACCTACGAGCAGTACTTC. This chain uses TRBV7-9 with TRBJ2-7, with D hard to call. CDR1 is SEHNR and CDR2 is FQNEAQ in the germline V gene (reference sequence). V lost 5 bases to trimming and J lost 2 bases, with 7 bases between them. This CDR3 has 12 amino acids.

The sample holds a few counts of this clonotype. This chain links TRBV4-2 with TRBJ2-1, with 7 bases matching TRBD2. V was pared by 1 base and J by 4 bases, with 7 bases of the junction left unmatched. Germline V gene lookup returns CDR1 LGHNA and CDR2 YNFKEQ. This CDR3 spans 16 amino acids. The CDR3 sequence: CASSQGGGTTYNEQFF. CDR3 nucleotides: TGTGCCAGCAGCCAAGGGGGCGGGACTACTTACAATGAGCAGTTCTTC.

A few counts support this clonotype. The rearrangement joins TRBV7-3 to TRBJ2-1; D is possibly TRBD1 or TRBD2 (5 bases each). This CDR3 region has 14 residues. The germline CDR1 and CDR2 sequences are SGHTA and FQGTGA. V was trimmed by 5 bases and J by 5 bases, leaving 13 bases between them. This CDR3 is CASSPGTAHNEQFF. The CDR3 region has the DNA TGTGCCAGCAGCCCCGGGACGGCCCACAATGAGCAGTTCTTC.

This clonotype was recorded many times. The rearrangement links TRBV4-3 to TRBJ1-1, with TRBD1 as a possible D gene (5 bases). Looked up from germline, CDR1 is LGHNA and CDR2 is YSLEER. The CDR3 contains 17 residues. V was shortened by 2 bases and J by 2 bases, with 18 bases between the two germline ends. The chain's CDR3 is CASSQRAAEGRNTEAFF. The CDR3 DNA is TGCGCCAGCAGCCAAAGGGCGGCGGAGGGGAGAAACACTGAAGCTTTCTTT.

In this sample, this clonotype turned up a few times. The chain is built from TRBV7-2 and TRBJ2-1; D possibly uses TRBD1 or TRBD2 (5 bases each). CDR1 and CDR2 from the germline V gene are SGHTA and FQGNSA. There are 15 residues in the CDR3. The V end lost 1 base, the J end lost 6 bases, and 13 bases lay between the germline ends. The CDR3 spells CASSLGMQGRNEQFF. The CDR3 DNA is TGTGCCAGCAGCTTAGGTATGCAGGGACGCAATGAGCAGTTCTTC.

This clonotype was seen a few times. This sequence joins TRBV11-3 and TRBJ2-3; D gene ambiguous. The CDR3 is made up of 14 amino acids. V was trimmed by 4 bases and J by 5 bases, leaving 13 bases between them. The V gene's germline CDR1 is SGHNT and CDR2 YENEEA. The CDR3 DNA follows: TGTGCCAGCAGCTCCCCAGACCGCGGAGATACGCAGTATTTT. This codes for CASSSPDRGDTQYF.

V usage is TRBV5-1 and J usage is TRBJ1-2; no definite D call. Trimming took 0 bases from V and 5 from J, leaving 20 bases between them. From germline, CDR1 is SGHRS and CDR2 YFSETQ. The CDR3 spans 17 residues. CDR3 DNA: TGCGCCAGCAGCTTGGCGTACCGGAGAGGCGCCCAATATGGCTACACCTTC. Protein product: CASSLAYRRGAQYGYTF.

The CDR3 reads CASSEQHGIPGELFF. The CDR3 bases are TGTGCCAGCAGTGAACAACACGGGATCCCCGGGGAGCTGTTTTTT. The chain joins TRBV12-3 or TRBV12-4 to TRBJ2-2; a weak D match, TRBD2 (5 bases). This CDR3 is 15 amino acids long. Trimming shortened V by 5 bases and J by 6 bases, and 16 bases separated the two germline ends.